This passage covers 3 T cell receptor beta chains from one sample sequenced in a study of shared clonotypes between healthy human individuals. Clones were read by immunoSEQ multiplex PCR, and TCRdb kept only the in-frame ones, dropping some. This table has about 2 million clones, roughly 94% appearing once. Sequencing was performed on naive CD4+ T cells sorted from blood. Subset reported: CD45RA+ positively selected. Receptor source: a man aged 18 to 30 in good health.

This chain links TRBV30 with TRBJ2-7; the match to TRBD1 covers 7 bases. After removal of 2 bases from V and 2 bases from J, the junction contained 15 bases not matched to a gene. The CDR3 extends over 17 amino acids. Germline CDR1 and CDR2: GTSNPN and SVGIG (reference sequence). The CDR3 sequence is CAWSRDRVSTPTYEQYF. The DNA of the CDR3 is TGTGCCTGGAGTCGGGACAGAGTATCTACACCTACCTACGAGCAGTACTTC.

The rearrangement uses TRBV2 and TRBJ1-2, with TRBD1 matching over 11 bases. Germline V lookup: CDR1 SNHLY, CDR2 FYNNEI. V shed 4 bases, J shed 4 bases, and the junction held 8 bases outside the gene matches. The CDR3 sequence is 16 residues long. The CDR3 here is CASSALPGTGGYGYTF. The DNA of the CDR3 is TGTGCCAGCAGTGCACTCCCCGGGACAGGGGGCTATGGCTACACCTTC.

The rearrangement uses TRBV20-1 and TRBJ2-3; TRBD2 might be the D (6 bases). The CDR3 length is 10 residues. Germline values: CDR1 DFQATT, CDR2 SNEGSKA (reference sequence). CDR3 in DNA: TGCGCGGGATCGACAGATACGCAGTATTTT. Its protein is CAGSTDTQYF.